This T cell receptor beta chain was identified during a study of regulatory and conventional T cells in RAG deficiency. Profiled with immunoSEQ multiplex PCR; TCRdb holds only in-frame clones, not every one. The sample includes about 34,000 clones, 60% to 85% of them seen just once. Genomic DNA came from blood conventional CD4+ T cells gated CD25-low CD127-high. CDR3 size: 15 residues. Trimming took off 6 bases at V and 10 bases at J, with 24 bases between the two ends. In germline, CDR1 is MNHEY, CDR2 SVGAGI. Another study also made use of these data, one on regulatory T cells. That report notes: Primers: 52 TRBV forward and 13 TRBJ reverse.

The sequenced material came from CD4+ effector T cells sorted from blood. This chain uses TRBV6-5 with TRBJ1-2; D is possibly TRBD1 (5 bases). The TCR sequence derives from a human donor in good health. The CDR3 protein is CASSLQTGGFSDYTF. In DNA, the CDR3 is TGTGCCAGCAGCCTCCAAACGGGGGGTTTCAGTGACTACACCTTC.